The TCR beta chain under discussion was sequenced for a study of T-cell reconstitution after alpha-beta-depleted transplantation in children listed by TCRdb under 2016. With regard to the full study: Using TCR repertoire profiling, the study followed T-cell immune reconstitution in a quantitative way in children after TCRalphabeta/CD19-depleted allogeneic hematopoietic cell transplantation.

The method behind the library was PCR. TCRdb records Illumina HiSeq 2500 as the sequencer. Molecular barcoding was employed in the preparation of TCR libraries, with unique molecular identifiers being used to normalize TCRbeta repertoire quantification. The public sequencing data were trimmed at Q25 with fastp and processed into clonotypes with MiXCR by TCRdb, which kept only in-frame beta chains. For every CDR3 protein sequence, its rows merge into one entry that carries the most common genes and DNA. In this sample the table shows around 300,000 distinct CDR3 sequences, around 7.3% of which occur a single time. The ten largest clonotypes hold about 9.3% of the sample. The full study reports these points: The frequencies of hyperexpanded clones fell over the following months, and after one year, T-cell counts and TCRbeta diversity were mostly attributed to newly produced T cells. In some patients, the high TCRbeta diversity seen at day 60 was put down to recipient T cells and intrathymic progenitors that had survived conditioning. The apparently early alphabetaT-cell count recovery about two months after transplant was reportedly dependent on only several hundred rapidly expanded clones derived from non-depleted graft cells.

This clonotype was seen a few times. Its antigen is not yet known. Nothing much larger sits one base from this clone, and base qualities are not available. V gives up 3 bases and J gives up 5 bases, and the segment between their germline ends measures 16 bases. From the cysteine through the phenylalanine, the CDR3 covers 14 amino acids. Only the CDR3 region is kept as DNA, spanning 42 bases read in frame from base 1. CDR1 GTSNPN and CDR2 SVGIG are derived from the germline V gene (reference sequence). The meaning of the sample's treatment or condition label: allogeneic hematopoietic cell transplantation with graft depleted of TCRalphabeta T cells and CD19 B cells. TCRalphabeta/CD19-depleted allogeneic hematopoietic cell grafts were given to the transplant recipients, all of whom were children.

This TCR derives from a female patient between 2 and 15 years old who had a stem cell transplant for Fanconi anemia, so the T cells may come from the graft donor. The sample here was peripheral blood, taken 360 days after TCRalphabeta/CD19-depleted stem cell transplant. The chain links TRBV30 with TRBJ2-5, with a tentative D call of TRBD1 or TRBD2, each matching 5 bases. The CDR3 corresponds to CAWSSGQEGETQYF. The DNA sequence is given as TGTGCCTGGAGCTCGGGCCAAGAGGGGGAGACCCAGTACTTC. Where the CDR3 stops, the reference TRBV30 and TRBJ2-5 genes take over; the full variable domain is SQTIHQWPATLVQPVGSPLSLECTVEGTSNPNLYWYRQAAGRGLQLLFYSVGIGQISSEVPQNLSASRPQDRQFILSSKKLLLSDSGFYLCAWSSGQEGETQYFGPGTRLLVL.